The 19 T cell receptor beta chains given below trace back to one sample, sequenced in a study of blood T cell repertoires in COVID-19. The data were produced by immunoSEQ multiplex PCR, yet TCRdb's version contains in-frame clones alone and is incomplete. There are more than 25,000 clones in the sample; 70% to 90% occur only once, and about 0.55% lies in the top ten. The sequencing input was peripheral blood. These receptors were collected from a woman between 40 and 55 years old with active or convalescent COVID-19.

V usage is TRBV28 and J usage is TRBJ2-1, with 13 bases matching TRBD2. The V and J ends lost 4 bases and 7 bases, in that order; junction bases with no gene match: 10. This CDR3 is built from 17 residues. Per germline, CDR1 MDHEN and CDR2 SYDVKM. CDR3 in amino acids: CASSYPLLTSGRNEQFF. For the CDR3, the DNA is TGTGCCAGCAGTTACCCCCTCCTGACTAGCGGGAGGAATGAGCAGTTCTTC. Supplemented by reference TRBV28 and TRBJ2-1, the full variable domain reads DVKVTQSSRYLVKRTGEKVFLECVQDMDHENMFWYRQDPGLGLRLIYFSYDVKMKEKGDIPEGYSVSREKKERFSLILESASTNQTSMYLCASSYPLLTSGRNEQFFGPGTRLTVL.

The chain couples TRBV3-1 (or the pseudogene TRBV3-2) to TRBJ2-1; TRBD2 aligns across 16 bases. The CDR3 runs to 18 residues. Germline CDR1 reads LGHDT; CDR2 reads YNNKEL (reference sequence). The V gene end was trimmed by 3 bases and the J gene end by 2 bases; junction bases not matched to a gene: 4. CDR3 residues: CASSQGTSGRGPYNEQFF. In DNA, the CDR3 is TGTGCCAGCAGCCAGGGGACTAGCGGGAGGGGGCCCTACAATGAGCAGTTCTTC.

The chain employs TRBV5-6 and TRBJ2-3; the match to TRBD2 covers 12 bases. The CDR3 runs 17 residues. CDR1 and CDR2 from the germline V gene are SGHDT and YYEEEE. V was pared by 0 bases and J by 2 bases, with 4 bases of the junction left unmatched. The CDR3 is CASSLVLAGGLTDTQYF. Here the CDR3 DNA reads TGTGCCAGCAGCTTGGTACTAGCGGGGGGACTCACAGATACGCAGTATTTT.

The chain joins TRBV30 to TRBJ2-5; a possible D gene is TRBD2 (6 bases). This CDR3 has 14 residues. Germline-derived CDR1 and CDR2 are GTSNPN and SVGIG (reference sequence). V dropped 2 bases and J dropped 5 bases, with 15 bases sitting between them. CDR3 sequence reads: CAWSRPGVSETQYF. The CDR3, as DNA: TGTGCCTGGAGTCGGCCGGGGGTGAGTGAGACCCAGTACTTC.

This clone showed up just a few times. Written as DNA, the CDR3 is TGCGCCAGCAGCTTGGAACCGGGGATTGGCTACGAGCAGTACTTC. It is translated as CASSLEPGIGYEQYF. The rearrangement links TRBV5-1 to TRBJ2-7, with D possibly TRBD2 on 5 matching bases. The CDR3 is 15 residues long. V lost 0 bases and J lost 3, with 13 bases in between. Germline CDR1 and CDR2: SGHRS and YFSETQ.

Only one count was recorded for this clone. The chain joins TRBV5-1 to TRBJ2-5, with 12 bases aligning to TRBD2. Germline CDR1 is SGHRS and CDR2 is YFSETQ. The CDR3 spans 14 residues. V shed 4 bases, J shed 4 bases, and the junction held 2 bases outside the gene matches. Here the CDR3 reads CASSRGLAGETQYF. The CDR3 DNA follows: TGCGCCAGCAGCAGGGGACTAGCGGGAGAGACCCAGTACTTC.

The chain combines TRBV5-1 with TRBJ1-1, with 10 positions matching TRBD1. CDR1 is SGHRS and CDR2 is YFSETQ in the germline V gene. The CDR3 is 15 amino acids. V was pared by 1 base and J by 3 bases, with 3 bases of the junction left unmatched. The CDR3 spells CASSLRQGADTEAFF. The DNA for the CDR3 is TGCGCCAGCAGCTTGAGACAGGGGGCGGACACTGAAGCTTTCTTT.

The V and J genes are TRBV5-1 and TRBJ2-3; 12 bases fit TRBD2. From germline, CDR1 is SGHRS and CDR2 YFSETQ. The CDR3 runs 15 residues. Trimming removed 3 bases from V and 4 bases from J; junction bases left unmatched: 3. The CDR3 is CASSSLAGGADTQYF. DNA of the CDR3: TGCGCCAGCAGCTCTCTAGCGGGAGGGGCAGATACGCAGTATTTT.

V and J are TRBV5-4 and TRBJ2-7, with TRBD2 matching over 10 bases. The junction had 10 bases not matched to a gene; V was cut back by 4 bases and J by 9 bases. Germline V lookup: CDR1 SGHNT, CDR2 YYREEE (reference sequence). The CDR3 is 14 residues long. The CDR3 region is CASSEGLALNRQYF. Here the CDR3 DNA reads TGTGCCAGCAGCGAGGGACTAGCGTTGAATCGGCAGTACTTC.

The chain has TRBV30 and TRBJ1-5; no definite D call. V gave up 0 bases and J gave up 3 bases, with 9 bases separating them. The germline V gene encodes CDR1 GTSNPN and CDR2 SVGIG (reference sequence). This CDR3 is 14 amino acids long. CDR3 in DNA: TGTGCCTGGAGTGTTGCAGGTCTCAATCAGCCCCAGCATTTT. Translation gives CAWSVAGLNQPQHF.

The chain is built from TRBV7-9 and TRBJ2-5, with 7 bases fitting TRBD1. The CDR3 is made up of 14 amino acids. Germline CDR1 and CDR2: SEHNR and FQNEAQ (reference sequence). Trimming cost V 7 bases and J 5 bases; bases outside gene matches: 10. The chain's CDR3 is CASKKGQAAETQYF. For the CDR3, the DNA is TGTGCCAGCAAAAAAGGACAGGCGGCGGAGACCCAGTACTTC.

The CDR3 DNA reads as TGTGCCAGCAGCCGGACAGGGGGCGCGAACACTGAAGCTTTCTTT. Translated: CASSRTGGANTEAFF. The chain links TRBV3-1 (or the pseudogene TRBV3-2) to TRBJ1-1; TRBD1 matches 11 bases. Germline V gives CDR1 LGHDT, CDR2 YNNKEL (reference sequence). J was trimmed by 1 base and V by 4 bases; bases with no gene match: 2. The CDR3 sequence is 15 residues long.

The chain has TRBV28 and TRBJ2-2, with D perhaps TRBD1 or TRBD2 (5 bases each). The CDR3 is 15 amino acids. V lost 10 bases and J 3 bases, leaving 18 bases between the germline ends. CDR1 and CDR2 (germline): MDHEN, SYDVKM. As DNA, the CDR3 is TGTGCCATCAGAGGGGCCCCTGGGGACACCGGGGAGCTGTTTTTT. Translation gives CAIRGAPGDTGELFF.

This clone came up once. CDR3 sequence (DNA): TGCGCCAGCAGCGGACAGGGGAGACTGGCTACTGAAGCTTTCTTT. Amino acid sequence: CASSGQGRLATEAFF. J is TRBJ1-1 and V is TRBV5-1, with 9 bases fitting TRBD1. The CDR3 has 15 residues. V lost 4 bases to trimming and J lost 5 bases; unmatched junction nucleotides: 9. Germline values: CDR1 SGHRS, CDR2 YFSETQ. The full variable domain, in which reference TRBV5-1 and TRBJ1-1 provide the parts outside the CDR3, is KAGVTQTPRYLIKTRGQQVTLSCSPISGHRSVSWYQQTPGQGLQFLFEYFSETQRNKGNFPGRFSGRQFSNSRSEMNVSTLELGDSALYLCASSGQGRLATEAFFGQGTRLTVV.

CDR3 region: CASSPRVTNEKLFF. The DNA of the CDR3 is TGTGCCAGCTCGCCCAGGGTTACCAATGAAAAACTGTTTTTT. The chain joins TRBV18 to TRBJ1-4; maybe TRBD1 (5 bases). The CDR3 is 14 residues long. Germline V CDR1 and CDR2: KGHSH, LQKENI. V was clipped by 6 bases and J by 5 bases, with 13 bases between them.

The chain is built from TRBV7-9 and TRBJ2-5; 8 nucleotides align to TRBD1. The V gene's germline CDR1 is SEHNR and CDR2 FQNEAQ (reference sequence). The junction had 9 bases not matched to a gene; V was cut back by 11 bases and J by 7 bases. The CDR3 spans 12 residues. The CDR3 DNA is TGTGCCGGTCATCCAGGGGGCGGGACCCAGTACTTC. Encoded protein: CAGHPGGGTQYF.

The chain uses TRBV3-1 (or the pseudogene TRBV3-2) and TRBJ2-1; TRBD2 aligns across 12 bases. Germline V lookup: CDR1 LGHDT, CDR2 YNNKEL (reference sequence). The CDR3 is 15 residues long. Trimming at V came to 4 bases and at J to 12 bases, leaving 10 bases not matched to a gene. The CDR3 bases are TGTGCCAGCAGCCCTCCGTCTAGCGGGAGGGCCTGGCAGTTCTTC. The encoded protein is CASSPPSSGRAWQFF.

The rearrangement joins TRBV5-6 to TRBJ1-1; D gene ambiguous. V lost 4 bases and J lost 0, with 19 bases in between. Germline V gene data show CDR1 as SGHDT and CDR2 as YYEEEE. The CDR3 extends over 17 amino acids. CDR3 in amino acids: CASSVPGGDPLNTEAFF. The DNA of the CDR3 is TGTGCCAGCAGCGTCCCGGGAGGAGACCCTTTGAACACTGAAGCTTTCTTT.

DNA for the CDR3: TGTGCCAGCAGCGCAAGACTCGGCGGGGGTTACTCTGGAAACACCATATATTTT. Its translation is CASSARLGGGYSGNTIYF. The rearrangement joins TRBV7-2 to TRBJ1-3, with D perhaps matching TRBD1 (5 bases). This CDR3 has 18 amino acids. From germline, CDR1 is SGHTA and CDR2 FQGNSA. V lost 5 bases to trimming and J lost 0 bases, with 20 bases between them.